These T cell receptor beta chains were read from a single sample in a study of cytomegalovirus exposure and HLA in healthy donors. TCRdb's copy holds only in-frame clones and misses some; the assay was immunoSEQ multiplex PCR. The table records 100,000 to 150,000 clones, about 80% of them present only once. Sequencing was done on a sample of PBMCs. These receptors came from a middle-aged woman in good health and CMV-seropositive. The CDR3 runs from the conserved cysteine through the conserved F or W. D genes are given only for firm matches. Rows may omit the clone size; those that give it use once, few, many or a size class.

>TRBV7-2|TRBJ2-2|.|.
CASSTQAQGNTGELFF
TGTGCCAGCAGCACCCAAGCGCAGGGGAACACCGGGGAGCTGTTTTTT
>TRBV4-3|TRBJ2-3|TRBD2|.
CASSQEAQGVLAGPDTQYF
TGCGCCAGCAGCCAAGAAGCTCAGGGGGTACTAGCGGGCCCAGATACGCAGTATTTT
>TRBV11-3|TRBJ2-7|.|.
CASSLDPISEQYF
TGTGCCAGCAGCTTAGACCCTATTTCCGAGCAGTACTTC
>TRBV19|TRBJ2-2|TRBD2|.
CARSISGSTGELFF
TGTGCCAGGAGTATCAGCGGGAGCACCGGGGAGCTGTTTTTT
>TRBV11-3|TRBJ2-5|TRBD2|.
CASLTSGSETQYF
TGTGCCAGCCTGACTAGCGGGAGTGAGACCCAGTACTTC
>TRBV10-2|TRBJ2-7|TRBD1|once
CASSWDRGGEQYF
TGCGCCAGCAGTTGGGACAGGGGAGGCGAGCAGTACTTC
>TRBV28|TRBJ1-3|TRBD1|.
CASSSSAGGSGNTIYF
TGTGCCAGCAGTTCATCCGCAGGGGGCTCTGGAAACACCATATATTTT
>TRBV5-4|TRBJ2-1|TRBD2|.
CASSSRSSGRNNEQFF
TGTGCCAGCAGCTCTAGATCTAGCGGGAGAAACAATGAGCAGTTCTTC
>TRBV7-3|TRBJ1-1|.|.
CASSLSPRDTEAFF
TGTGCCAGCAGCTTATCCCCCAGGGACACTGAAGCTTTCTTT
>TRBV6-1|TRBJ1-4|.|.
CASSENRDNEKLFF
TGTGCCAGCAGTGAAAACAGGGATAATGAAAAACTGTTTTTT
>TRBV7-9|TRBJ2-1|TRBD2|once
CSSSPGLALSYNEQFF
TGTTCCAGCAGCCCAGGACTAGCCCTCTCCTACAATGAGCAGTTCTTC
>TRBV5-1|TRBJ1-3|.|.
CASSLEAGSGNTIYF
TGCGCCAGCAGCTTGGAGGCGGGATCTGGAAACACCATATATTTT
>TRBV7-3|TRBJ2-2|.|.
CASSPQNTGELFF
TGTGCCAGCAGCCCCCAGAACACCGGGGAGCTGTTTTTT
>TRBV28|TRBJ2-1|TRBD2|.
CASSILRGGAYNEQFF
TGTGCCAGCAGTATCCTCCGGGGAGGGGCCTACAATGAGCAGTTCTTC
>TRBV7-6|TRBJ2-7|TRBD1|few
CASSLATGGYEQYF
TGTGCCAGCAGCTTAGCAACAGGGGGCTACGAGCAGTACTTC